The 9 T cell receptor beta chains below all came from one sample that was sequenced in a study of OX40 agonist ivuxolimab in advanced cancers. The data were produced by immunoSEQ multiplex PCR, yet TCRdb's version contains in-frame clones alone and is incomplete. Of more than 65,000 clones listed, approximately 81% are singletons. The sequenced sample was CD4+ or CD8+ T cells sorted from blood, obtained in a trial of the OX40 agonist ivuxolimab. Receptors originate from an adult with an advanced solid tumor such as melanoma, head and neck, liver or kidney cancer.

The V call is TRBV15, the J call TRBJ2-7; 8 positions agree with TRBD2. Trimming removed 0 bases from V and 1 base from J; junction bases left unmatched: 5. The germline gives CDR1 LNHNV, CDR2 YYDKDF (reference sequence). The CDR3 runs 16 residues. This CDR3 is CATSRDWSGSSYEQYF. The DNA of the CDR3 is TGTGCCACCAGCAGAGATTGGAGCGGGAGTTCCTACGAGCAGTACTTC.

The chain uses TRBV28 and TRBJ2-1, with 10 bases lining up with TRBD2. Germline CDR1 reads MDHEN; CDR2 reads SYDVKM. The CDR3 is made up of 14 amino acids. Trimming took 3 bases from V and 7 from J; bases not matched to a gene: 3. The CDR3 nucleotides are TGTGCCAGCAGTTTTGGACTAGCGGAAAATGAGCAGTTCTTC. This sequence encodes CASSFGLAENEQFF. The full variable domain, completed using reference TRBV28 and TRBJ2-1, is DVKVTQSSRYLVKRTGEKVFLECVQDMDHENMFWYRQDPGLGLRLIYFSYDVKMKEKGDIPEGYSVSREKKERFSLILESASTNQTSMYLCASSFGLAENEQFFGPGTRLTVL.

The chain is built from TRBV7-2 and TRBJ2-3, with TRBD2 identical over 13 bases. The trim removed 6 bases at V and 6 bases at J, leaving 9 bases unmatched. Germline loops: CDR1 SGHTA, CDR2 FQGNSA. The CDR3 totals 16 residues. CDR3 loop: CASRAGLAGVEDTQYF. The CDR3 DNA reads TGTGCCAGCAGAGCTGGACTAGCGGGAGTTGAGGATACGCAGTATTTT.

This clone was detected once. This sequence joins TRBV11-3 and TRBJ2-7, with D unresolved. CDR3 length equals 12 residues. V lost 5 bases to trimming and J lost 7 bases, with 12 bases between them. Germline CDR1 reads SGHNT; CDR2 reads YENEEA. Here the CDR3 reads CASSSPVGEQYF. CDR3 coding DNA: TGTGCCAGCAGCAGCCCGGTAGGGGAGCAGTACTTC.

Only a few counts were recorded for this clone. CDR3 residues: CASSLRLDRGNEQFF. In nucleotides, the CDR3 is TGTGCCAGCAGCTTACGGCTGGACAGAGGCAATGAGCAGTTCTTC. The chain employs TRBV11-2 and TRBJ2-1; D may be TRBD1 (6 bases). V lost 2 bases and J 6 bases, leaving 14 bases between the germline ends. Per the germline V gene, CDR1 is SGHAT and CDR2 is FQNNGV. There are 15 residues in the CDR3. The entire variable domain, with the rest obtained from reference TRBV11-2 and TRBJ2-1, is as follows: EAGVAQSPRYKIIEKRQSVAFWCNPISGHATLYWYQQILGQGPKLLIQFQNNGVVDDSQLPKDRFSAERLKGVDSTLKIQPAKLEDSAVYLCASSLRLDRGNEQFFGPGTRLTVL.

This chain links TRBV19 with TRBJ2-1, with 8 nucleotides matching TRBD2. V lost 1 base and J lost 9; bases outside the gene matches: 8. CDR3 length: 15 residues. Germline CDR1 is LNHDA and CDR2 is SQIVND (reference sequence). The CDR3 loop reads CASSIGNSGNSEQFF. In nucleotides, the CDR3 is TGTGCCAGTAGTATAGGTAATAGCGGGAACAGTGAGCAGTTCTTC.

The chain carries TRBV5-1 and TRBJ2-5; TRBD1 is a possible D gene (6 bases). This CDR3 contains 13 residues. CDR1 is SGHRS, CDR2 YFSETQ, per germline. With 0 bases removed from V and 3 bases from J, the gap between germline ends came to 6 bases. DNA for the CDR3: TGCGCCAGCAGCTTGGACAGGGAAGAGACCCAGTACTTC. As protein: CASSLDREETQYF.

The rearrangement joins TRBV7-2 to TRBJ2-2; 10 nucleotides agree with TRBD2. The length of the CDR3 is 16 residues. V gave up 5 bases and J gave up 0 bases; unmatched junction bases: 3. Looked up from germline, CDR1 is SGHTA and CDR2 is FQGNSA. In DNA form, the CDR3 reads TGTGCCAGCAGCCTCACTAGCGGGGCGAACACCGGGGAGCTGTTTTTT. This translates into CASSLTSGANTGELFF.

This clone was seen only once. The chain employs TRBV14 and TRBJ2-4, with D perhaps TRBD2 (5 bases). V lost 4 bases and J 3 bases, leaving 13 bases between the germline ends. Germline V gene sequence: CDR1 SGHDN, CDR2 FVKESK. The CDR3 totals 15 residues. CDR3 nucleotides: TGTGCCAGCAGCCTAAATCTAGCACGCAAAAACATTCAGTACTTC. This sequence encodes CASSLNLARKNIQYF.